This T cell receptor (beta chain) was profiled in a study of blood T cells in healthy people across ages. Overall study results and limits: Naive CD4+ cells and diversity were both higher in long-lived donors than in aged donors. Researchers report that TCR beta diversity correlated strongly with naive T cell percentage.

This clonotype was detected only once. The antigen is unknown. With 5 bases removed from V and 0 bases from J, the gap between germline ends came to 9 bases. The CDR3 is 14 amino acids. Germline CDR1 reads SGHTA; CDR2 reads FQGNSA. Isolation per sample recovered at least 6 million PBMCs. Using a J-beta primer mix together with a sample-barcoded 5' primer, a second PCR was run for about 7 to 12 cycles. A template-switch adaptor with 12 random nucleotides tagged each cDNA molecule. Using its own MiXCR run on the 5' RACE reads, TCRdb lists one record per CDR3 protein. The sample lists more than 800,000 distinct CDR3 sequences, more than 25% occurring once.

The sequenced material came from blood. The sequence was obtained from a woman older than 75 in good health. The rearrangement uses TRBV7-2 and TRBJ2-3; the D is unclear. The chain's CDR3 is CASSPIHSTDTQYF. CDR3 DNA: TGTGCCAGCAGCCCAATACACAGCACAGATACGCAGTATTTT.